The 27 T cell receptor beta chains listed next were all sequenced from one sample in a study of blood T cell repertoires in COVID-19. Some clones are missing from TCRdb's copy, which holds only in-frame ones; the method was immunoSEQ multiplex PCR. Of tens of thousands of clones in the sample, about 86% are singletons; the top ten hold roughly a sixth. Sequencing was performed on peripheral blood. Source of these receptors: a woman older than 75 with acute or convalescent COVID-19.

This clone was counted a single time. The J gene is TRBJ2-1, the V gene TRBV7-3; D is undetermined. This CDR3 has 12 amino acids. Per germline, CDR1 SGHTA and CDR2 FQGTGA. Trimming took 5 bases from V and 10 from J, leaving 12 bases between them. The CDR3 spells CASSAEPGEQFF. The DNA of the CDR3 is TGTGCCAGCAGCGCCGAACCCGGGGAGCAGTTCTTC.

The chain joins TRBV11-2 to TRBJ2-5; maybe TRBD2 (5 bases). This CDR3 is built from 13 residues. V was trimmed by 4 bases and J by 4 bases, leaving 10 bases between them. Germline loops: CDR1 SGHAT, CDR2 FQNNGV. CDR3: CASSSGLAETQYF. The CDR3 DNA follows: TGTGCCAGCAGCTCCGGTCTAGCAGAGACCCAGTACTTC.

This chain links TRBV10-3 with TRBJ2-1, with 8 bases matching TRBD1. Germline V lookup: CDR1 ENHRY, CDR2 SYGVKD. This CDR3 has 15 residues. With 10 bases clipped from V and 9 bases from J, the junction kept 17 bases outside the gene matches. The CDR3 DNA sequence: TGTGCCAGCACCCCCGGCGGCAGGGGGCATAGTGAGCAGTTCTTC. Translating gives CASTPGGRGHSEQFF.

This chain joins TRBV5-1 and TRBJ1-2; 8 bases agree with TRBD1. The V gene's germline CDR1 is SGHRS and CDR2 YFSETQ. Trimming took 0 bases from V and 8 from J; bases not matched to a gene: 6. The CDR3 loop spans 14 amino acids. The CDR3 sequence: CASSLGGQVMGYTF. CDR3 DNA: TGCGCCAGCAGCTTGGGGGGACAGGTTATGGGCTACACCTTC.

The gene calls are TRBV5-6 and TRBJ1-6; a weak D match, TRBD1 (5 bases). From germline, CDR1 is SGHDT and CDR2 YYEEEE. The CDR3 length is 14 residues. Deletions cut 0 bases from V and 6 bases from J, with 7 bases between. CDR3 in amino acids: CASSLEGFNSPLHF. Written as DNA, the CDR3 is TGTGCCAGCAGCTTGGAGGGGTTTAATTCACCCCTCCACTTT.

The V and J genes are TRBV2 and TRBJ1-2, with TRBD1 identical over 10 bases. Per the germline V gene, CDR1 is SNHLY and CDR2 is FYNNEI. The CDR3 is made up of 15 amino acids. With V trimmed by 8 bases and J by 2 bases, 8 bases remained unmatched. CDR3 sequence: CASGRDRGLNYGYTF. The CDR3 nucleotides read TGTGCCAGCGGTCGGGACAGGGGCCTAAACTATGGCTACACCTTC.

This clone was observed once. CDR3 sequence reads: CASSQGAGVQETQYF. The CDR3 nucleotides are TGTGCCAGCAGCCAGGGGGCAGGGGTCCAAGAGACCCAGTACTTC. The V call is TRBV11-3, the J call TRBJ2-5; 8 positions match TRBD1. From germline, CDR1 is SGHNT and CDR2 YENEEA. The CDR3 spans 15 residues. V shed 5 bases, J shed 1 base, and the junction held 6 bases outside the gene matches.

V usage is TRBV3-1 (or the pseudogene TRBV3-2) and J usage is TRBJ1-1; TRBD1 is a possible D gene (5 bases). V dropped 3 bases and J dropped 5 bases, with 10 bases sitting between them. The CDR3 is made up of 13 amino acids. Per germline, CDR1 LGHDT and CDR2 YNNKEL (reference sequence). This CDR3 is CASSHGGRTEAFF. For the CDR3, the DNA is TGTGCCAGCAGCCATGGGGGGAGGACTGAAGCTTTCTTT.

This chain connects TRBV6-5 to TRBJ1-1; no definite D call. Germline loops: CDR1 MNHEY, CDR2 SVGAGI. This CDR3 contains 11 residues. V lost 8 bases, J lost 3 bases, and 7 bases lay in between. The CDR3 coding sequence is TGTGCCAGCCGGCGGCACACTGAAGCTTTCTTT. Translating gives CASRRHTEAFF.

The chain employs TRBV7-9 and TRBJ1-6; TRBD1 aligns across 7 bases. CDR1 is SEHNR, CDR2 FQNEAQ, per germline (reference sequence). The V gene end was trimmed by 10 bases and the J gene end by 7 bases; junction bases not matched to a gene: 7. The CDR3 length is 13 residues. The CDR3 region has the DNA TGTGCCATCGAGGGGGCGGAAAATTCACCCCTCCACTTT. It yields the protein CAIEGAENSPLHF. Looking up the rest from reference TRBV7-9 and TRBJ1-6 gives the full variable domain: DTGVSQNPRHKITKRGQNVTFRCDPISEHNRLYWYRQTLGQGPEFLTYFQNEAQLEKSRLLSDRFSAERPKGSFSTLEIQRTEQGDSAMYLCAIEGAENSPLHFGNGTRLTVT.

The chain has TRBV18 and TRBJ1-1, with 7 bases identical to TRBD1. This CDR3 spans 14 amino acids. In germline, CDR1 is KGHSH, CDR2 LQKENI. With 6 bases clipped from V and 7 bases from J, the junction kept 11 bases outside the gene matches. The CDR3 nucleotides read TGTGCCAGCTCCACCGACAGGGCCCCCCTTGAAGCTTTCTTT. Translating gives CASSTDRAPLEAFF.

This clone has only one observation. V is TRBV28 and J is TRBJ1-2; 7 nucleotides line up with TRBD1. Trimming took 4 bases from V and 8 from J; bases not matched to a gene: 13. The CDR3 sequence is 15 residues long. Germline V lookup: CDR1 MDHEN, CDR2 SYDVKM. CDR3 DNA: TGTGCCAGCAGTTCCCCACCGCCGGGACAGCACGGCTACACCTTC. Its protein is CASSSPPPGQHGYTF.

The rearrangement links TRBV7-9 to TRBJ2-3, with 13 bases aligning to TRBD2. The CDR3 is 16 residues long. Germline V gene lookup returns CDR1 SEHNR and CDR2 FQNEAQ (reference sequence). With V trimmed by 5 bases and J by 6 bases, 8 bases remained unmatched. The CDR3 sequence is CASSLGTSGARDTQYF. For the CDR3, the DNA is TGTGCCAGCAGCCTTGGGACTAGCGGGGCCCGGGATACGCAGTATTTT.

J is TRBJ2-7 and V is TRBV7-8, with D perhaps TRBD1 (6 bases). V was pared by 4 bases and J by 0 bases, with 7 bases between. The CDR3 extends over 13 amino acids. CDR1 and CDR2 (germline): SGHVS, FQNEAQ. DNA for the CDR3: TGTGCCAGCAGCTGGACAGACTCCTACGAGCAGTACTTC. Translated: CASSWTDSYEQYF.

The chain uses TRBV18 and TRBJ1-5; no reliable D call. Germline CDR1 is KGHSH and CDR2 is LQKENI. Trimming cost V 6 bases and J 4 bases, with 13 bases left between them. The CDR3 runs to 14 residues. CDR3 bases: TGTGCCAGCTCTCCAAATACAATGAATCAGCCCCAGCATTTT. It yields the protein CASSPNTMNQPQHF.

DNA for the CDR3: TGTGCCAGCAGCATTGAGCGGTATGGCTACACCTTC. Protein sequence: CASSIERYGYTF. The gene calls are TRBV7-2 and TRBJ1-2; D not resolved. Germline V gene data show CDR1 as SGHTA and CDR2 as FQGNSA. This CDR3 is built from 12 residues. Trimming cost V 5 bases and J 5 bases, with 9 bases left between them.

The CDR3 region has the DNA TGCAGTGCTAGAGTGGTCGGGGCCATATATTTT. As protein: CSARVVGAIYF. J is TRBJ1-3 and V is TRBV20-1; no clear D. Looked up from germline, CDR1 is DFQATT and CDR2 is SNEGSKA (reference sequence). The CDR3 length is 11 residues. V was pared by 1 base and J by 11 bases, with 9 bases between.

The chain carries TRBV4-1 and TRBJ2-7; TRBD1 matches 7 bases. The CDR3 runs 16 residues. V dropped 0 bases and J dropped 6; count of bases not matched to a gene: 11. Looked up from germline, CDR1 is MGHRA and CDR2 is YSYEKL. The DNA for the CDR3 is TGCGCCAGCAGCCAAGATCTTCAGGGGGTAAGGGGCGAGCAGTACTTC. Translating it yields CASSQDLQGVRGEQYF.

The CDR3 sequence is CASGSGIGELFF. The DNA of the CDR3 is TGTGCCAGTGGTAGCGGGATCGGGGAGCTGTTTTTT. The chain has TRBV19 and TRBJ2-2; 8 nucleotides line up with TRBD2. Per the germline V gene, CDR1 is LNHDA and CDR2 is SQIVND (reference sequence). The CDR3 sequence is 12 residues long. Unmatched junction bases numbered 3, after V lost 8 bases and J lost 7 bases.

The chain employs TRBV19 and TRBJ2-7, with a weak D call TRBD2 (5 bases). This CDR3 contains 13 residues. V was shortened by 5 bases and J by 2 bases, with 10 bases between the two germline ends. The germline V gene encodes CDR1 LNHDA and CDR2 SQIVND (reference sequence). In DNA form, the CDR3 reads TGTGCCAGTAGTTTCCGGGGAACCTACGAGCAGTACTTC. Translated: CASSFRGTYEQYF.

This clone was recorded only once. This chain links TRBV18 with TRBJ2-7; D might be TRBD1 (6 bases). Germline V gene sequence: CDR1 KGHSH, CDR2 LQKENI. The CDR3 consists of 13 residues. Trimming cost V 6 bases and J 4 bases, with 13 bases left between them. CDR3 DNA sequence: TGTGCCAGCTCTCTTGCAGGGGTGTACGAGCAGTACTTC. This encodes CASSLAGVYEQYF. Looking up the rest from reference TRBV18 and TRBJ2-7 gives the full variable domain: NAGVMQNPRHLVRRRGQEARLRCSPMKGHSHVYWYRQLPEEGLKFMVYLQKENIIDESGMPKERFSAEFPKEGPSILRIQQVVRGDSAAYFCASSLAGVYEQYFGPGTRLTVT.

V and J are TRBV19 and TRBJ1-5; D remains ambiguous. V shed 4 bases and J shed 1 base, with 8 bases lying between them. Germline V gene lookup returns CDR1 LNHDA and CDR2 SQIVND (reference sequence). This CDR3 spans 14 amino acids. The CDR3 DNA is TGTGCCAGTAGTACTTATTTGAGCAATCAGCCCCAGCATTTT. As protein: CASSTYLSNQPQHF.

The chain is built from TRBV28 and TRBJ1-6; no definite D call. V was trimmed by 4 bases and J by 7 bases, leaving 14 bases between them. Germline V CDR1 and CDR2: MDHEN, SYDVKM. The CDR3 spans 15 residues. CDR3 DNA: TGTGCCAGCAGTTCCTCCGGGAGAAAAAATTCACCCCTCCACTTT. Residues: CASSSSGRKNSPLHF.

The J gene is TRBJ2-7, the V gene TRBV5-1; D might be TRBD1 (5 bases). Trimming cost V 6 bases and J 0 bases, with 25 bases left between them. Germline CDR1 is SGHRS and CDR2 is YFSETQ. The CDR3 has 18 amino acids. This CDR3 reads CASNPRTKSTAFSYEQYF. The DNA for the CDR3 is TGCGCCAGCAACCCCCGGACAAAATCGACAGCCTTCTCCTACGAGCAGTACTTC.

The chain carries TRBV4-1 and TRBJ2-2, with a tentative D call TRBD1 (6 bases). Germline lookup yields CDR1 MGHRA and CDR2 YSYEKL. V was clipped by 4 bases and J by 5 bases, with 20 bases between them. This CDR3 is 17 amino acids long. Written as DNA, the CDR3 is TGCGCCAGCAGCCCCCAGGGGAGCACTCAACATACCGGGGAGCTGTTTTTT. It yields the protein CASSPQGSTQHTGELFF.

The chain couples TRBV14 to TRBJ2-7; 8 bases fit TRBD2. The junction had 8 bases not matched to a gene; V was cut back by 2 bases and J by 2 bases. The CDR3 contains 16 residues. Germline V gives CDR1 SGHDN, CDR2 FVKESK. In nucleotides, the CDR3 is TGTGCCAGCAGCCAAAAATCTGCGGGGGGACCCTACGAGCAGTACTTC. Amino acids: CASSQKSAGGPYEQYF.

The V call is TRBV24-1, the J call TRBJ2-2; 11 nucleotides agree with TRBD1. V trimming: 7 bases; J trimming: 5 bases; junction bases outside the gene matches: 5. The CDR3 spans 15 residues. Germline V gene data show CDR1 as KGHDR and CDR2 as SFDVKD. CDR3 bases: TGTGCCACCAGCGGGACAGGGGGACTAACCGGGGAGCTGTTTTTT. Translated, it gives CATSGTGGLTGELFF.